Listed below are T cell receptor beta chains from one sample, sequenced in a study of T-cell memory formation after mild COVID-19. TCRdb re-called the 5' RACE reads through MiXCR, storing one row per CDR3 protein. The repertoire has a few hundred thousand distinct CDR3 sequences, roughly 20% of them found once; the top ten carry approximately 8.4%. The sequenced sample consisted of PBMCs or a T cell subset sorted from them (not recorded which). The origin of the receptors is an adult woman who had mild COVID-19 (a few samples of this study predate the infection). Cell type and time point are not known. The CDR3 runs from the conserved cysteine through the conserved F or W. A D gene is named only where the DNA matches it firmly. Size is omitted from some rows. Given values are once, few, many or a class for expanded clones.

TRBD1	NA	TRBV5-1	TRBJ2-2	TGCGCCAGCAGCTCGACAGGGGGCAAAACCGGGGAGCTGTTTTTT	CASSSTGGKTGELFF
NA	few	TRBV5-6	TRBJ1-2	TGTGCCAGCAGCTTGGGCTCCGGGAGCTATGGCTACACCTTC	CASSLGSGSYGYTF
TRBD2	once	TRBV7-8	TRBJ2-1	TGTGCCAGCAGCTTACCTAGCGGGGGGAATAAGCAGTTCTTC	CASSLPSGGNKQFF
NA	many	TRBV11-2	TRBJ2-3	TGTGCCAGCAGCCGACGTCCAGATACGCAGTATTTT	CASSRRPDTQYF
NA	NA	TRBV21-1	TRBJ2-7	TGTGCCAGGACTGACGGTAGGAACTACGAGCAGTACTTC	CARTDGRNYEQYF
NA	NA	TRBV19	TRBJ2-7	TGTGCCAGTAGACCGACAGGATCAGCCTACGAGCAGTACTTC	CASRPTGSAYEQYF
NA	few	TRBV29-1	TRBJ2-5	TGCAGCGTTGGCCACAGGGAGGGAGAGACCCAGTACTTC	CSVGHREGETQYF
TRBD1	NA	TRBV30	TRBJ1-6	TGTGCCTGGAGGGCACAGGGGGTCTCCTATAATTCACCCCTCCACTTT	CAWRAQGVSYNSPLHF
TRBD2	few	TRBV7-2	TRBJ2-3	TGTGCCAGCAGCCGAGGGACTAGCGGGACTAGCACAGATACGCAGTATTTT	CASSRGTSGTSTDTQYF
TRBD1	once	TRBV5-1	TRBJ1-2	TGCGCCAGCAGCGGGGGAGAAGGGACAGCCCACTTC	CASSGGEGTAHF
NA	few	TRBV3-1	TRBJ1-5	TGTGCCAGCAGCCAAGAGTTAGGAAACCCTCAGCCCCAGCATTTT	CASSQELGNPQPQHF
TRBD1	NA	TRBV7-3	TRBJ2-2	TGTGCCAGCAGCACGGACAGGGCCATGAACACCGGGGAGCTGTTTTTT	CASSTDRAMNTGELFF
TRBD1	many	TRBV10-3	TRBJ1-1	TGTGCCATCAGTGAGTCGACCGGACAGGGTAGGACTTTCTTT	CAISESTGQGRTFF
NA	few	TRBV20-1	TRBJ2-7	TGCAGTGCTAGAGCTCCCATTTTTTCTAAGCAGTACTTC	CSARAPIFSKQYF
TRBD2	NA	TRBV7-3	TRBJ2-1	TGTGCCAGCAGCTCAGGACTAGCGGGGGGGGATGAGCAGTTCTTC	CASSSGLAGGDEQFF
TRBD1	few	TRBV20-1	TRBJ1-2	TGCAGTGCTATAATAGCGGGACAGGGTTATGGCTACACCTTC	CSAIIAGQGYGYTF
NA	few	TRBV29-1	TRBJ2-7	TGCAGCGTTTGGACGGACTCCTACGAGCAGTACTTC	CSVWTDSYEQYF
NA	NA	TRBV4-1	TRBJ1-1	TGCGCCAGCAGCCCCCGGAATGTGGGGACCACTGAAGCTTTCTTT	CASSPRNVGTTEAFF
TRBD1	NA	TRBV7-6	TRBJ2-2	TGTGCCAGCCGGGGACAGGACATTGGGCGGGCGGAGCTGTTTTTT	CASRGQDIGRAELFF
TRBD2	NA	TRBV6-5	TRBJ2-7	TGTGCCAGCAGAGGGACTAGCGGAGCCTACGAGCAGTACTTC	CASRGTSGAYEQYF
TRBD2	NA	TRBV7-9	TRBJ2-3	TGTGCCAGCAGCCCGCGGGGACTAGCGGCTAGCACAGATACGCAGTATTTT	CASSPRGLAASTDTQYF
NA	few	TRBV29-1	TRBJ1-1	TGCAGCGTTGCGGGGACCGCTCAGAAAGCTTTCTTT	CSVAGTAQKAFF
NA	many	TRBV2	TRBJ1-5	TGTGCCAGCAGGGTTGCAGGGGTGAACAATCAGCCCCAGCATTTT	CASRVAGVNNQPQHF
NA	NA	TRBV7-9	TRBJ1-2	TGTGCCAGCAGCTTAGCGGCAGGGAACTATGGCTACACCTTC	CASSLAAGNYGYTF
NA	few	TRBV15	TRBJ1-1	TGTGCCACCAGCAGAGAAGTTGGGGGCTACACTGAAGCTTTCTTT	CATSREVGGYTEAFF
NA	NA	TRBV6-2/TRBV6-3	TRBJ2-2	TGTGCCAGCAGTTACATCAGGGGCCAAGGGGCCGGGGAGCTGTTTTTT	CASSYIRGQGAGELFF
NA	many	TRBV5-5	TRBJ2-4	TGTGCCAGCAGCTCAGTGACAGCAGCCAAAAACATTCAGTACTTC	CASSSVTAAKNIQYF
TRBD1	few	TRBV5-5	TRBJ2-1	TGTGCCAGCAGCTTGGGACAGGGGGCAAGTGAGCAGTTCTTC	CASSLGQGASEQFF
NA	NA	TRBV7-6	TRBJ2-1	TGTGCCAGCAGCTCCGGACCGGGACGGGGAGAGCAGTTCTTC	CASSSGPGRGEQFF
NA	few	TRBV29-1	TRBJ1-1	TGCAGCACTAGGATGAACACTGAAGCTTTCTTT	CSTRMNTEAFF
NA	NA	TRBV7-8	TRBJ2-7	TGTGCCAGCAGCCGATCTGGGGCGGCCGCGAACGAGCAGTACTTC	CASSRSGAAANEQYF
TRBD2	once	TRBV5-1	TRBJ2-7	TGCGCCAGCAGCTTATGGGGACTAGCGGGAGGACCGAGCTCCTACGAGCAGTACTTC	CASSLWGLAGGPSSYEQYF
NA	NA	TRBV7-2	TRBJ2-3	TGTGCCAGCAGCTTACTAGGGGGGCCGTCAGATACGCAGTATTTT	CASSLLGGPSDTQYF
TRBD1	once	TRBV20-1	TRBJ1-4	TGCAGTGCTAGGACAGGGGTGAATGAAAAACTGTTTTTT	CSARTGVNEKLFF
NA	NA	TRBV20-1	TRBJ1-5	TGCAGTGCTAGAGTACAGGAGGGTCAGCCCCAGCATTTT	CSARVQEGQPQHF
TRBD2	NA	TRBV20-1	TRBJ2-3	TGCAGTGCTAGAGATTACGGCTCCTCTAGCGGGAGTGGGTATACGCAGTATTTT	CSARDYGSSSGSGYTQYF
NA	few	TRBV15	TRBJ2-1	TGTGCCACCAGCAGCCCACTAATAATCAATGAGCAGTTCTTC	CATSSPLIINEQFF
TRBD2	few	TRBV20-1	TRBJ2-2	TGCAGTGCTAGATACAGACTAGCGGGGGTGTCCGGGGAGCTGTTTTTT	CSARYRLAGVSGELFF
TRBD1	NA	TRBV20-1	TRBJ2-7	TGCAGTGCCCAAGGACAGGCATTCTACGAGCAGTACTTC	CSAQGQAFYEQYF
NA	NA	TRBV27	TRBJ1-2	TGTGCCAGCAGTTTGAAGCCTTTAGCTAACTATGGCTACACCTTC	CASSLKPLANYGYTF
NA	NA	TRBV5-1	TRBJ2-5	TGCGCCAGCAGCCCGGGGGACACCACTACGTACCAAGAGACCCAGTACTTC	CASSPGDTTTYQETQYF
NA	few	TRBV20-1	TRBJ1-3	TGCAGTGCTCTAGGACAGCTGGGGAACACCATATATTTT	CSALGQLGNTIYF
NA	many	TRBV7-3	TRBJ1-2	TGTGCCAGCAGCTTCGGCGGGGGGAATGGCTACACCTTC	CASSFGGGNGYTF
NA	few	TRBV24-1	TRBJ2-5	TGTGCCACCAGTGTTCGGGACCAAGAGACCCAGTACTTC	CATSVRDQETQYF